This is a list of T cell receptor beta chains from one sample in a study of OX40 agonist ivuxolimab in advanced cancers. Generated by immunoSEQ multiplex PCR, the TCRdb table keeps only in-frame clones and is missing some. Among approximately 76,000 clones listed, about 94% were seen once. Sample: CD4+ or CD8+ T cells sorted from blood, taken in a trial of the OX40 agonist ivuxolimab. The receptors stem from an adult with an advanced solid tumor such as melanoma, head and neck, liver or kidney cancer. The CDR3 runs from the conserved cysteine through the conserved F or W.

>TRBV9
CASSPDMGWNNEKLFF
>TRBV10-1
CASSRDLQGGKNEQYF
>TRBV4-1
CASSQATSTDEQFF
>TRBV7-2
CASSPWTSGRDGELFF
>TRBV5-5
CASSPSGVNEQFF
>TRBV28
CASSSQDRARYEQYF
>TRBV5-6
CASSSGTSGRAPGTGELFF
>TRBV4-1
CASSHGDRGTLETQYF
>TRBV15
CATSRDSGGPQYF
>TRBV18
CASSPGGADGYTF
>TRBV2
CASSENAGDTQYF
>TRBV27
CASSLRTGSNEQYF
>TRBV27
CASSQTEYTGELFF
>TRBV7-9
CASSSTTTGATNEKLFF
>TRBV4-1
CASREQGREQFF
>TRBV4-1
CASSQGGGNTIYF
>TRBV5-1
CASSLELAGITDTQYF
>TRBV6-1
CASRLYLGEQYF
>TRBV7-6
CASSLGTANTGELFF
>TRBV5-8
CASSPGTGGNGELFF
>TRBV6-5
CASSYSAGSHEQYF
>TRBV15
CATSTGTGLYEQYF
>TRBV20-1
CSGVSYNEQFF